These T cell receptor beta chains were read from a single sample in a study of T cells in Graves' hyperthyroidism and ophthalmopathy. One entry per CDR3 protein, called by TCRdb with MiXCR from the multiplex PCR reads. The sample comprises approximately 420,000 distinct CDR3 sequences, 12% to 15% of which are singletons, and more than 4.5% rests with the top ten. Sequencing was performed on blood. These receptors all come from a woman aged 18-30 years with Graves' hyperthyroidism. Both conserved end residues are part of each CDR3. The order of the fields is clone size, V gene, J gene, D gene, CDR3 DNA, CDR3 protein. D genes are given only for firm matches. Not all rows give a size; the values are once, few, many and, for expanded clones, a class.

>-|TRBV5-1|TRBJ2-7|-
TGCGCCAGCAGCTTGGAGGGGATGGGCTACGAGCAGTACTTC
CASSLEGMGYEQYF
>many|TRBV29-1|TRBJ2-1|TRBD2
TGCAGCGTTGTGACTAGCGGGAGCTCCTACAATGAGCAGTTCTTC
CSVVTSGSSYNEQFF
>few|TRBV7-9|TRBJ2-5|TRBD1
TGTGCCAGCAGCTTAACGGGACAGCCCTCTGAGACCCAGTACTTC
CASSLTGQPSETQYF
>many|TRBV6-1|TRBJ1-5|-
TGTGCCAGCAGTACAGGATCGGTTAGACAGCCCCAGCATTTT
CASSTGSVRQPQHF
>-|TRBV30|TRBJ2-2|TRBD2
TGTGCCTGGAGTGTATTGGGTAGCGGGAGGGCCGGCACCGGGGAGCTGTTTTTT
CAWSVLGSGRAGTGELFF
>-|TRBV29-1|TRBJ1-2|-
TGCAGCGTTGGGGTGCTAGAGGGATCCCTTTCTGGCTACACCTTC
CSVGVLEGSLSGYTF
>many|TRBV6-2/TRBV6-3|TRBJ2-1|-
TGTGCCAGCAGTTACCGCTCGGCTTACAATGAGCAGTTCTTC
CASSYRSAYNEQFF
>many|TRBV7-3|TRBJ2-1|-
TGTGCCAGCAGCTCAAGAGGCGGCCCGCAGTTCTTC
CASSSRGGPQFF
>many|TRBV25-1|TRBJ2-7|-
TGTGCCAGCAGTGGATCCACGACGGGTTGGCCCTACGAGCAGTACTTC
CASSGSTTGWPYEQYF
>many|TRBV3-1|TRBJ1-2|TRBD1
TGTGCCAGCAGCCAATTCGACAGGGGATGGAGTGGCTACACCTTC
CASSQFDRGWSGYTF
>many|TRBV18|TRBJ2-3|-
TGTGCCAGCTCATGGGGGGCCCCCCCAGATACGCAGTATTTT
CASSWGAPPDTQYF
>many|TRBV20-1|TRBJ2-5|-
TGCAGTGCTAGGGAGGGGACCCAGTACTTC
CSAREGTQYF
>many|TRBV28|TRBJ1-1|TRBD1
TGTGCCAGCAGCCTACAGGGGTGGAGGAACACTGAAGCTTTCTTT
CASSLQGWRNTEAFF
>-|TRBV5-4|TRBJ2-2|-
TGTGCCAGCAGCTTGGGAGTTTGGACACAGAACACCGGGGAGCTGTTTTTT
CASSLGVWTQNTGELFF
>many|TRBV20-1|TRBJ1-1|-
TGCAGTGCTAGAGTAGGCGGAAATTCGCCAGCTTTCTTT
CSARVGGNSPAFF
>many|TRBV30|TRBJ2-7|TRBD1
TGTGCCTGGAGTGTTGGGACAGGGGATTACGAGCAGTACTTC
CAWSVGTGDYEQYF
>-|TRBV6-1|TRBJ1-1|TRBD1
TGTGCCAGCACCGGACAGGAAAACACTGAAGCTTTCTTT
CASTGQENTEAFF
>many|TRBV12-3/TRBV12-4|TRBJ1-6|TRBD1
TGTGCCAGCAGCCCAGGACAGGCCAGGATCTCTTCACCCCTCCACTTT
CASSPGQARISSPLHF
>many|TRBV20-1|TRBJ2-1|-
TGCAGCGCACTCCCAGGCAATGAGCAGTTCTTC
CSALPGNEQFF
>-|TRBV13|TRBJ1-1|-
TGTGTCAGCAGCTCCTCTCCAGATCCGAACACTGAAGCTTTCTTT
CVSSSSPDPNTEAFF
>few|TRBV11-2|TRBJ2-1|-
TGTGCCAGCAGCCAACTCCTGAGAAGTTCGGAGATCCCCCACAATGAGCAGTTCTTC
CASSQLLRSSEIPHNEQFF
>-|TRBV20-1|TRBJ2-7|-
TGCAGTGCTAAACATTACAGCTCCTACGAGCAGTACTTC
CSAKHYSSYEQYF
>many|TRBV20-1|TRBJ1-5|TRBD1
TGCAGTGCTAGAGATGGGGACAGGGTAGGCAATCAGCCCCAGCATTTT
CSARDGDRVGNQPQHF
>few|TRBV12-5|TRBJ2-2|TRBD2
TGTGCTAGTGGTCTCGCCCCACCGGGACTAGCGGGCCTAAAGAACACCGGGGAGCTGTTTTTT
CASGLAPPGLAGLKNTGELFF
>-|TRBV11-2|TRBJ2-6|-
TGTGCCAGCAGCTTAGACGGAGGGGGGGGGGCCAACGTCCTGACTTTC
CASSLDGGGGANVLTF
>many|TRBV27|TRBJ2-7|-
TGTGCCAGCAGTTCCCAGGGGCCCTCCTACGAGCAGTACTTC
CASSSQGPSYEQYF
>-|TRBV7-2|TRBJ2-7|-
TGTGCCAGCAGCTTACTCCGCCCGGGACTTACTTTCTACGAGCAGTACTTC
CASSLLRPGLTFYEQYF
>-|TRBV20-1|TRBJ2-5|-
TGCAGTGCTAGAGGCGGACAGTTTCAAGAGACCCAGTACTTC
CSARGGQFQETQYF
>-|TRBV6-2/TRBV6-3|TRBJ1-2|-
TGTGCCAGCAGGCCTCATCGGGCCCACTATGGCTACACCTTC
CASRPHRAHYGYTF
>few|TRBV28|TRBJ2-2|-
TGTGCCAGCAGTTTGGCGGGAATGGTAGCCGGGGAGCTGTTTTTT
CASSLAGMVAGELFF
>many|TRBV5-6|TRBJ2-7|-
TGTGCCAGCAGCCTCGAAGGGAGGCAGTACTTC
CASSLEGRQYF
>many|TRBV29-1|TRBJ2-5|-
TGCAGCGTTGTATTCATCGGGGAGACCCAGTACTTC
CSVVFIGETQYF
>-|TRBV9|TRBJ1-3|-
TGTGCCAGCAGCCCACAGGGCACCCCTGGAAACACCATATATTTT
CASSPQGTPGNTIYF
>many|TRBV7-9|TRBJ2-3|-
TGTGCCAGCAGCTTTGGGAGCACAGATACGCAGTATTTT
CASSFGSTDTQYF
>-|TRBV6-2/TRBV6-3|TRBJ1-5|TRBD1
TGTGCCAGCAGTGGTACTATACCGGGACAGGGGGCAGCGGAGCCCCAGCATTTT
CASSGTIPGQGAAEPQHF
>-|TRBV5-1|TRBJ1-1|-
TGCGCCAGCACGGTGGATTTGAACACTGAAGCTTTCTTT
CASTVDLNTEAFF
>-|TRBV29-1|TRBJ2-6|-
TGCAGCGTCCTTTGGGCCAACGTCCTGACTTTC
CSVLWANVLTF
>few|TRBV19|TRBJ2-2|-
TGTGCCAGTTCCCACCTGGGCGGGGAGCTGTTTTTT
CASSHLGGELFF
>few|TRBV13|TRBJ1-3|TRBD1
TGTGCCAGCAGCTTGGACAGGGCTACTGGAAACACCATATATTTT
CASSLDRATGNTIYF
>many|TRBV28|TRBJ1-5|-
TGTGCCAGCAGTTTTTCCTTACGGGAGCCCCAGCATTTT
CASSFSLREPQHF
>-|TRBV9|TRBJ2-4|-
TGTGCCAGCAGCGTAGTTGAGGGGATTCAGTACTTC
CASSVVEGIQYF
>-|TRBV12-3/TRBV12-4|TRBJ2-1|-
TGTGCCAGCAGTTTACCCCGGGGCCCCTACAATGAGCAGTTCTTC
CASSLPRGPYNEQFF
>-|TRBV6-1|TRBJ2-1|-
TGTGCCAGCAGTGAATCGGTAGCCCTGTTTAATGAGCAGTTCTTC
CASSESVALFNEQFF
>many|TRBV12-3/TRBV12-4|TRBJ2-3|TRBD2
TGTGCCAGTTTCACTAGCGGGAGTACAGATACGCAGTATTTT
CASFTSGSTDTQYF
>-|TRBV19|TRBJ1-1|-
TGTGCCAGTAGTAGGTCCGTCACTGAAGCTTTCTTT
CASSRSVTEAFF
>many|TRBV29-1|TRBJ2-5|TRBD2
TGCAGCGTTGTTGGGGGACTAGCGGGAGAAGAGACCCAGTACTTC
CSVVGGLAGEETQYF
>many|TRBV28|TRBJ1-4|-
TGTGCCAGCAGTTTGTATTTCCAGGCTGCAACTAATGAAAAACTGTTTTTT
CASSLYFQAATNEKLFF
>many|TRBV11-2|TRBJ2-2|TRBD1
TGTGCCAGCAGCTACCCAATACAGGGGACCGGGGAGCTGTTTTTT
CASSYPIQGTGELFF
>many|TRBV7-8|TRBJ2-2|TRBD2
TGTGCCAGCAGCTACAAATACCCGGGACTAGCGGGAGGGAGCCCTCCCGGGGAGCTGTTTTTT
CASSYKYPGLAGGSPPGELFF
>few|TRBV6-1|TRBJ1-6|-
TGTGCCAGCAGTCCAGATTGGGACGGGACAAGTATCCTCCACTTT
CASSPDWDGTSILHF
>many|TRBV12-3/TRBV12-4|TRBJ2-1|-
TGTGCCAGCAGTTTACTAAACCTCTACAATGAGCAGTTCTTC
CASSLLNLYNEQFF
>few|TRBV7-2|TRBJ1-6|-
TGTGCCAGCAGTTTAGTCGGCCCCCCCGGCTTTGCGAATTCACCCCTCCACTTT
CASSLVGPPGFANSPLHF
>many|TRBV3-1|TRBJ1-1|-
TGTGCCAGCAGCCAAGATCCGCGACGTGAAGCTTTCTTT
CASSQDPRREAFF
>many|TRBV7-9|TRBJ2-1|-
TGTGCCAGCAGCCCTTTCACTCCCCGGGGAGCGAGTGAGCAGTTCTTC
CASSPFTPRGASEQFF
>many|TRBV7-9|TRBJ2-3|-
TGTGCCAGCAGCTTGTTAGCGGTCACAGATACGCAGTATTTT
CASSLLAVTDTQYF